This TCR beta chain came from a study of blood T cell repertoires in COVID-19 (dated by TCRdb to 2020 to 2022). About the study as a whole: Samples from collaborators originated in the United States, Italy and Spain and spanned both the acute and convalescent phases of COVID-19. The prospective study material was composed of cDNA or gDNA derived from T cells, B-cell-depleted T cells, or PBMCs. The dataset comprised deeply sampled blood TCRbeta repertoires from subjects exposed to, actively infected with, or recovered from COVID-19. A freely available public database, intended as a resource for researchers studying the immune response to SARS-CoV-2, is where the repertoires were released. Samples came from the ongoing ImmuneRACE study (first 160 participants) plus 1,254 subjects from 6 global collaborators. Sample metadata almost always included a de-identified subject ID, COVID-19 status, age in years and sex. HLA class I and class II types, where available, came from metadata supplied by the sample provider rather than from assay-based typing. What the authors observed across the whole study: The amount of clinical and demographic metadata varied by source and participant and was provided uncurated.

In Seattle, one collaborating source enrolled patients while the infection was active and tracked those patients longitudinally over the course of disease. Whole blood was collected in K2EDTA tubes by collaborating institutions according to the institutions' own protocols. For TCRbeta analysis, collaborators shipped samples as frozen whole blood, isolated PBMCs, or DNA extracted from either of those sample types. Sequences ENHRY (CDR1) and SYGVKD (CDR2) are obtained from the germline V gene. The CDR3 contains 16 residues, cysteine and phenylalanine counted. The sequence is cut down to CDR3 DNA, 48 bases in frame from base 1. The germline V end is reduced by 4 bases and the J end by 2 bases; junction bases left unmatched: 11. On this clone: Its recognized antigen is unknown. No much larger clone exists at a distance of one base, and base qualities are not known.

The immunoSEQ Assay, a bias-controlled multiplex PCR, was used to amplify TCRbeta CDR3 regions from genomic DNA. Turning to the authors' computational methods: The number of nucleated cells in each sample was estimated by amplification of reference gene primers within the assay. Sequence reads were collapsed and filtered to measure the absolute abundance of every unique TCRbeta CDR3 rearrangement. Productive Simpson clonality was computed per sample as the square root of Simpson's diversity index over productive rearrangements. TCRdb obtained this table from immuneACCESS and retained in-frame rearrangements with V and J assigned. These tables miss some clones; where compared with another copy, unresolved V genes account for less than half of the shortfall, and the remainder is unexplained. The V and J calls and clone size come from that table; D and trimming were worked out from the DNA. The sample table records about 150,000 clones; about 85% of these occur just once. The ten most abundant clones make up 6.5% to 7.5% of the sample.

The chain links TRBV10-3 with TRBJ2-7; 7 central nucleotides agree with TRBD1. The sequence was obtained from a man older than 75 with COVID-19, enrolled during active disease. The sample consisted of peripheral blood. The CDR3 corresponds to CAISGAPTGITYEQYF. Here is the DNA: TGTGCCATCAGTGGGGCTCCGACAGGGATTACCTACGAGCAGTACTTC.